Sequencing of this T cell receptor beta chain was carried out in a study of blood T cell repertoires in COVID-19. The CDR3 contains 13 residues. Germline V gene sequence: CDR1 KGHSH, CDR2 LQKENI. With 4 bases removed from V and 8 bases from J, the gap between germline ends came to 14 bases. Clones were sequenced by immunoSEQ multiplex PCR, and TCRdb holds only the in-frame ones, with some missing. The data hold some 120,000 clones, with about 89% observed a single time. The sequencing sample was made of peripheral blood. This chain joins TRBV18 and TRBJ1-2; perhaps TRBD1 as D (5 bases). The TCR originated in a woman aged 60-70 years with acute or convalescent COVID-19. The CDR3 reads CASSRDPGGGYTF. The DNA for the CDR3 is TGTGCCAGCTCACGGGACCCCGGGGGAGGCTACACCTTC.